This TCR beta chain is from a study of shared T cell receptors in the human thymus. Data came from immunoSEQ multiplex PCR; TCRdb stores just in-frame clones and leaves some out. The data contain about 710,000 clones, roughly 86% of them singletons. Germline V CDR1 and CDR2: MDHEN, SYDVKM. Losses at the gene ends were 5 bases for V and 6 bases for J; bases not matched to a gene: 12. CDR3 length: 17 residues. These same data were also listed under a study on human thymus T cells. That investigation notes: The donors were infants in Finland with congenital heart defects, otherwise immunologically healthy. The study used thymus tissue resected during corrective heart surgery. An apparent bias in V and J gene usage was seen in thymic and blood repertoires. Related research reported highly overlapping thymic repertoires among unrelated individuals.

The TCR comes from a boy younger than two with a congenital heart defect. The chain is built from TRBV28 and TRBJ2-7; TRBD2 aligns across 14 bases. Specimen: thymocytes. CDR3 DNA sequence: TGTGCCAGCAGTCCCAACCTCGGACTAGCGGGAGGTTCCGAGCAGTACTTC. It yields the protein CASSPNLGLAGGSEQYF.